The rows below give T cell receptor beta chains drawn from one sample of a study of early T cells in non-severe SARS-CoV-2 infection. TCRdb recomputed calls from the 5' RACE reads with MiXCR, one row per CDR3 protein. The sample lists approximately 71,000 distinct CDR3 sequences, roughly 15% occurring once. The sample comprised whole blood. Receptors were obtained from an adult who was a healthcare worker with PCR-confirmed SARS-CoV-2 infection or an uninfected control (not recorded which). CDR3s include the opening cysteine and the closing phenylalanine or tryptophan. The D gene is left open where the match is weak. Clone size is given for some rows only: seen once, a few or many times, or a class if the clone is expanded.

>few|TRBJ1-5|TRBV5-6|TRBD1
CASSIQGGYSNQPQHF
TGTGCCAGCAGCATACAGGGGGGATATAGCAATCAGCCCCAGCATTTT
>NA|TRBJ2-5|TRBV19|NA
CASSPPGKETQYF
TGTGCCAGTAGTCCCCCGGGGAAAGAGACCCAGTACTTC
>many|TRBJ1-5|TRBV6-2/TRBV6-3|TRBD1
CASSKGAQSQPQHF
TGTGCCAGCAGTAAGGGGGCGCAAAGTCAGCCCCAGCATTTT
>NA|TRBJ2-5|TRBV7-3|TRBD1
CASSPGTGFQETQYF
TGTGCCAGCAGCCCCGGGACAGGTTTTCAAGAGACCCAGTACTTC
>NA|TRBJ2-3|TRBV21-1|NA
CASGPEGETSGVPSTDTQYF
TGTGCCAGCGGCCCTGAGGGAGAGACTAGCGGGGTTCCTAGCACAGATACGCAGTATTTT
>NA|TRBJ1-6|TRBV27|NA
CASSFGRRYNSPLHF
TGTGCCAGCAGTTTCGGTAGGCGGTATAATTCACCCCTCCACTTT
>NA|TRBJ2-3|TRBV29-1|NA
CSVEVTSTDTQYF
TGCAGCGTTGAGGTCACTAGCACAGATACGCAGTATTTT
>NA|TRBJ2-5|TRBV7-7|TRBD1
CASSPQAGGQETQYF
TGTGCCAGCAGCCCGCAGGCAGGGGGACAAGAGACCCAGTACTTC
>many|TRBJ1-2|TRBV7-8|NA
CASSLVGDGYTF
TGTGCCAGCAGCTTGGTTGGGGATGGCTACACCTTC
>few|TRBJ2-1|TRBV15|NA
CATSREKGDSSSYNEQFF
TGTGCCACCAGCAGAGAAAAAGGTGACTCGAGCTCCTACAATGAGCAGTTCTTC
>NA|TRBJ2-1|TRBV12-3/TRBV12-4|TRBD2
CASSLGLAFRDEQFF
TGTGCCAGCAGCCTCGGACTAGCTTTTCGCGATGAGCAGTTCTTC
>few|TRBJ1-2|TRBV7-3|NA
CASSPDGSNYGYTF
TGTGCCAGCAGCCCGGACGGTTCCAACTATGGCTACACCTTC
>NA|TRBJ2-3|TRBV19|TRBD2
CASSSGLGSADTQYF
TGTGCCAGTAGTTCGGGACTAGGATCTGCAGATACGCAGTATTTT
>NA|TRBJ2-2|TRBV6-5|TRBD1
CASSWTGATGELFF
TGTGCCAGCAGCTGGACAGGGGCGACCGGGGAGCTGTTTTTT
>few|TRBJ2-7|TRBV20-1|NA
CSATPWAGELYEQYF
TGCAGTGCTACCCCATGGGCAGGGGAACTCTACGAGCAGTACTTC
>many|TRBJ1-6|TRBV5-5|TRBD1
CASSPTGQGDSPLHF
TGTGCCAGCAGCCCCACGGGACAGGGTGATTCACCCCTCCACTTT
>few|TRBJ2-7|TRBV12-3/TRBV12-4|NA
CASSRGIVYEQYF
TGTGCCAGCAGCCGAGGTATAGTCTACGAGCAGTACTTC
>NA|TRBJ2-1|TRBV7-2|NA
CASSLGLAAVEQFF
TGTGCCAGCAGCTTAGGATTAGCGGCGGTGGAGCAGTTCTTC
>few|TRBJ2-5|TRBV29-1|TRBD2
CSVGTSGNQETQYF
TGCAGCGTCGGGACTAGCGGGAACCAAGAGACCCAGTACTTC
>few|TRBJ2-5|TRBV7-6|NA
CASSSRLRRGETQYF
TGTGCCAGCAGCTCTAGACTCCGCAGAGGAGAGACCCAGTACTTC
>NA|TRBJ2-5|TRBV18|TRBD1
CANAKQGADETQYF
TGTGCCAACGCCAAACAGGGGGCGGATGAGACCCAGTACTTC
>NA|TRBJ2-2|TRBV19|NA
CVSADAGTRTGELFF
TGTGTCAGTGCCGACGCCGGGACCCGAACCGGGGAGCTGTTTTTT
>many|TRBJ2-3|TRBV5-1|NA
CASSWGTADTQYF
TGCGCCAGCAGCTGGGGGACCGCAGATACGCAGTATTTT
>NA|TRBJ2-3|TRBV10-2|TRBD2
CASSGSGGTGDTQYF
TGCGCCAGCAGTGGTAGCGGGGGGACGGGGGATACGCAGTATTTT
>few|TRBJ2-7|TRBV11-3|TRBD1
CASSAITGAEQYF
TGTGCCAGCAGCGCTATAACAGGGGCCGAGCAGTACTTC
>NA|TRBJ2-3|TRBV10-3|NA
CAISDGQTTDTQYF
TGTGCCATCAGTGATGGGCAAACCACAGATACGCAGTATTTT
>few|TRBJ2-7|TRBV29-1|NA
CSVATARGAEQYF
TGCAGCGTTGCAACAGCTAGGGGCGCCGAGCAGTACTTC
>few|TRBJ2-3|TRBV20-1|TRBD2
CSARQPGVAGPWDTQYF
TGCAGTGCTAGGCAACCGGGCGTAGCGGGGCCTTGGGATACGCAGTATTTT
>few|TRBJ2-5|TRBV29-1|NA
CSVVGEETQYF
TGCAGCGTTGTCGGGGAAGAGACCCAGTACTTC
>many|TRBJ2-7|TRBV3-1|NA
CASSLTWDNANEQYF
TGTGCCAGCAGCCTAACATGGGACAACGCTAACGAGCAGTACTTC
>many|TRBJ1-2|TRBV19|NA
CASTKTAPSGYGYTF
TGTGCCAGTACTAAAACGGCCCCTTCGGGTTATGGCTACACCTTC
>few|TRBJ1-5|TRBV18|NA
CASSPLEGSQPQHF
TGTGCCAGCTCACCATTAGAGGGGAGCCAGCCCCAGCATTTT
>few|TRBJ1-2|TRBV27|NA
CASSPQSPRAGGGVGYGYTF
TGTGCCAGCAGCCCCCAATCTCCAAGGGCAGGAGGAGGAGTTGGGTATGGCTACACCTTC